This T cell receptor beta chain was sequenced during a study of shared clonotypes between healthy human individuals. Whole-study findings and limits: Naive subsets usually exceeded memory subsets in estimated richness.

V lost 6 bases and J lost 9; bases outside the gene matches: 7. The germline V gene encodes CDR1 MNHEY and CDR2 SVGAGI. The CDR3 loop spans 13 amino acids. Clones were sequenced by immunoSEQ multiplex PCR, and TCRdb holds only the in-frame ones, with some missing. In the table there are around 2.5 million clones, roughly 93% of which are singletons. Comments on this clone: No antigen is known for it.

The chain combines TRBV6-5 with TRBJ2-1, with 8 bases that match TRBD1. Sequencing was performed on naive CD4+ T cells from PBMCs. Described subset: CD45RA+ positively selected. The clonotype was recovered from a man between 18 and 35 years old in good health. Some clones in this sample may be carry-over from other donors' samples. The CDR3: CASSPLDRAEQFF. CDR3 DNA: TGTGCCAGCAGCCCACTGGACAGGGCTGAGCAGTTCTTC.